A selection of T cell receptor beta chains follows, all from one sample in a study of blood T cell repertoires in COVID-19. Produced via immunoSEQ multiplex PCR; TCRdb's table is partial and in-frame only. In the table there are about 120,000 clones, over 75% of which are singletons. The sample comprised peripheral blood. All receptors come from a human donor with active COVID-19. The donor label of this sample is uncertain. The CDR3 runs from the conserved cysteine through the conserved F or W. A D gene is named only where the DNA matches it firmly. Part of the rows lack a size; the others show once, few, many or a class for expanded clones.

J gene | V gene | D gene | clone size | CDR3 DNA | CDR3 protein
TRBJ2-7 | TRBV5-1 | TRBD2 | - | TGCGCCAGCAGCTTGGCCGGGACTAGCAACCACGAGCAGTACTTC | CASSLAGTSNHEQYF
TRBJ2-1 | TRBV27 | TRBD1 | - | TGTGCCAGCAGTTTTTCCCGGACAGGGACATCCTACAATGAGCAGTTCTTC | CASSFSRTGTSYNEQFF
TRBJ1-2 | TRBV25-1 | - | - | TGTGCCAGCAGTGATCGCAGGGGTTATGGCTACACCTTC | CASSDRRGYGYTF
TRBJ2-3 | TRBV7-9 | TRBD1 | - | TGTGCCAGCAGCCAACTCGGACAGGAGCTCACAGATACGCAGTATTTT | CASSQLGQELTDTQYF
TRBJ2-1 | TRBV13 | TRBD2 | - | TGTGCCAGCAGTCCACCGGGACTAGCTGGCAATGAGCAGTTCTTC | CASSPPGLAGNEQFF
TRBJ1-5 | TRBV6-2/TRBV6-3 | TRBD1 | - | TGTGCCAGCAGCAACCAACAGGGGATGCCCCAGCATTTT | CASSNQQGMPQHF
TRBJ2-3 | TRBV6-1 | TRBD2 | - | TGTGCCAGCAGTGAACCTCTAGCGGGGGGGCCCCGCACAGATACGCAGTATTTT | CASSEPLAGGPRTDTQYF
TRBJ1-6 | TRBV27 | - | - | TGTGCCAGCAGACCATGGGGCAGGTTGTCACCCCTCCACTTT | CASRPWGRLSPLHF
TRBJ1-2 | TRBV23-1 | TRBD1 | - | TGCGCCAGCAGTCACAGGGACAGGGGGCTTGTTTGTGGCTACACCTTC | CASSHRDRGLVCGYTF
TRBJ1-2 | TRBV29-1 | TRBD1 | - | TGCAGCCTCGGGACAGGGGATGGCTACACCTTC | CSLGTGDGYTF
TRBJ1-1 | TRBV19 | - | - | TGTGCCAGTAGTATAGGCCAGGGGAGAATAACCTTGAACACTGAAGCTTTCTTT | CASSIGQGRITLNTEAFF
TRBJ1-1 | TRBV27 | TRBD1 | once | TGTGCCAGCAGTTTTAGCCCCCGACAGGGGAACACTGAAGCTTTCTTT | CASSFSPRQGNTEAFF
TRBJ2-5 | TRBV7-2 | - | - | TGTGCCAGCAGCCCCCCCGGGACAAACCAAGAGACCCAGTACTTC | CASSPPGTNQETQYF
TRBJ2-1 | TRBV7-9 | TRBD1 | - | TGTGCCGTCCGGGACAGTTACAATGAGCAGTTCTTC | CAVRDSYNEQFF
TRBJ2-3 | TRBV19 | - | - | TGTGCCAGTAGTAACCCCAGGGGCAAGGTCACCGATACGCAGTATTTT | CASSNPRGKVTDTQYF
TRBJ2-7 | TRBV6-1 | TRBD1 | once | TGTGCCAGCAGTGAAGCGATCCGGACAGGGACCTACGAGCAGTACTTC | CASSEAIRTGTYEQYF
TRBJ2-2 | TRBV19 | TRBD1 | - | TGTGCCAGTAGTCACAAACAGGGGGCCTTAGCCGGGGAGCTGTTTTTT | CASSHKQGALAGELFF
TRBJ1-2 | TRBV7-9 | TRBD1 | - | TGTGCCAGCAGCTTAGCGCGCAGGGGGCGCGATGGCTACACCTTC | CASSLARRGRDGYTF
TRBJ2-5 | TRBV3-1/TRBV3-2 | TRBD1 | - | TGTGCCAGCAGTGCCGACAGGGCAGAGACCCAGTACTTC | CASSADRAETQYF
TRBJ2-5 | TRBV28 | - | - | TGTGCCAGCAGTTCTCCGGGGGAGACCCAGTACTTC | CASSSPGETQYF
TRBJ2-7 | TRBV6-1 | - | - | TGTGCCAGCAGTGAAGCGCCGGAGTCCTACGAGCAGTACTTC | CASSEAPESYEQYF
TRBJ2-1 | TRBV19 | - | - | TGTGCCAGTAGTACGCGGGACCAGGGTACCTACAATGAGCAGTTCTTC | CASSTRDQGTYNEQFF
TRBJ1-2 | TRBV2 | TRBD1 | - | TGTGCCAGCCCTCGGGACAGGGGCAACTATGGCTACACCTTC | CASPRDRGNYGYTF
TRBJ2-7 | TRBV6-5 | TRBD1 | - | TGTGCCAGCAGGCGACAGGGGGCTAGCTCCTACGAGCAGTACTTC | CASRRQGASSYEQYF
TRBJ2-1 | TRBV7-9 | - | - | TGTGCCACGTGGGGCGGCGATGAGCAGTTCTTC | CATWGGDEQFF
TRBJ1-1 | TRBV29-1 | TRBD1 | - | TGCAGCGTCCACGGGACAGGGGAGATTTTCTTT | CSVHGTGEIFF
TRBJ2-5 | TRBV5-1 | TRBD2 | - | TGCGCCAGCACCCTAATCGGGACTAGCGGCCAAGAGACCCAGTACTTC | CASTLIGTSGQETQYF
TRBJ1-1 | TRBV18 | - | - | TGTGCCAGCTCACCACCGAAGAGTACTGAAGCTTTCTTT | CASSPPKSTEAFF
TRBJ1-1 | TRBV19 | - | - | TGTGCCAGTAGTATTGGAGGTGCGAACACTGAAGCTTTCTTT | CASSIGGANTEAFF
TRBJ2-2 | TRBV4-2 | - | once | TGTGCCAGCAGGGAGGACCCGAACACCGGGGAGCTGTTTTTT | CASREDPNTGELFF
TRBJ1-6 | TRBV7-9 | TRBD1 | - | TGTGCCAGCAGCTTAGCGGACAGGTTTAATTCACCCCTCCACTTT | CASSLADRFNSPLHF
TRBJ2-3 | TRBV7-9 | TRBD1 | - | TGTGCCAGCAGCGCCTGGGACAGGGACACAGATACGCAGTATTTT | CASSAWDRDTDTQYF
TRBJ2-7 | TRBV2 | TRBD1 | - | TGTGCCAGCCGGGACAGGCCTTCCTACGAGCAGTACTTC | CASRDRPSYEQYF
TRBJ1-2 | TRBV11-2 | TRBD1 | - | TGTGCCAGCAGCTCCTCGGACAGGGAGTACCATGGCTACACCTTC | CASSSSDREYHGYTF
TRBJ1-4 | TRBV5-8 | - | - | TGTGCCAGCAGCTTGGAAGGGGTAGAAAAACTGTTTTTT | CASSLEGVEKLFF
TRBJ2-7 | TRBV12-2 | - | few | TGTGCAAGTCGCTTAACCGGACTAGCGGGGGACTACGAGCAGTACTTC | CASRLTGLAGDYEQYF
TRBJ2-3 | TRBV11-2 | TRBD2 | - | TGTGCCAGCAGCTCCAGCCCGGCGGGGGGAGCGCATACGCAGTATTTT | CASSSSPAGGAHTQYF
TRBJ2-3 | TRBV2 | TRBD1 | - | TGTGCCAGCAGCAGACAGGGAGCTACAGATACGCAGTATTTT | CASSRQGATDTQYF
TRBJ1-2 | TRBV7-2 | - | - | TGTGCCAGCAGCTTAGGGAACAGGGTATTCTACACCTTC | CASSLGNRVFYTF
TRBJ1-2 | TRBV7-9 | - | - | TGTGCCAGCCAAGCCTCGGGACTCCTGGAGGGCTACACCTTC | CASQASGLLEGYTF
TRBJ1-1 | TRBV2 | - | - | TGTGCCAGCAGTGTCCAGGGCAGGAACACTGAAGCTTTCTTT | CASSVQGRNTEAFF
TRBJ2-1 | TRBV5-6 | TRBD2 | - | TGTGCCAGCAGCTTGGGGGGTAGCGGGACATACAATGAGCAGTTCTTC | CASSLGGSGTYNEQFF
TRBJ1-2 | TRBV7-2 | TRBD1 | - | TGTGCCAGCAGTCTCCACAGGGGGTTTAACTATGGCTACACCTTC | CASSLHRGFNYGYTF
TRBJ2-3 | TRBV5-1 | TRBD2 | - | TGCGCCAGCAGCCCGGGGGGTAGCACAGATACGCAGTATTTT | CASSPGGSTDTQYF
TRBJ2-7 | TRBV28 | - | few | TGTGCCAGCTACTCCCCGAACTACGAGCAGTACTTC | CASYSPNYEQYF
TRBJ1-6 | TRBV5-1 | - | - | TGCGCCAGCAGCCAGCAGGACAGATCCAATTCACCCCTCCACTTT | CASSQQDRSNSPLHF
TRBJ2-5 | TRBV9 | TRBD2 | - | TGTGCCAGCAGCCTCTCGGGGGGGACCCAGTACTTC | CASSLSGGTQYF
TRBJ1-1 | TRBV6-1 | - | - | TGTGCCAGCAGTGAAGCTGCTGGGGCAGGGGCTGGGAACACTGAAGCTTTCTTT | CASSEAAGAGAGNTEAFF
TRBJ1-1 | TRBV3-1/TRBV3-2 | TRBD1 | - | TGTGCCAGCAGCCAAGACCGGGACAGTGGGAACACTGAAGCTTTCTTT | CASSQDRDSGNTEAFF
TRBJ2-7 | TRBV19 | - | - | TGTGCCAGTAGTATGGGACAAGTGTCCTACGAGCAGTACTTC | CASSMGQVSYEQYF
TRBJ2-1 | TRBV9 | TRBD1 | - | TGTGCCAGCAGCGAGACAGGGGGGCCTACAGTTGAGCAGTTCTTC | CASSETGGPTVEQFF
TRBJ2-7 | TRBV6-2/TRBV6-3 | TRBD2 | - | TGTGCCAGCAGTCCCCATTTTCTAGCGGACTCCTACGAGCAGTACTTC | CASSPHFLADSYEQYF
TRBJ2-7 | TRBV29-1 | - | - | TGCAGCGTTGAACAGGGTAATCACGAGCAGTACTTC | CSVEQGNHEQYF